This T cell receptor beta chain is from a study of response to subunit inactivated influenza vaccine. Trimming stripped 2 bases from V and 2 bases from J, with 18 bases between. There are 18 residues in the CDR3. Germline V gene lookup returns CDR1 MNHNS and CDR2 SASEGT. Study-level points and caveats: Authors suggested each seasonal flu vaccination may recruit only limited numbers of new T cells.

In regard to this clonotype: Its antigen is currently unknown.

TCRdb fed the RT-PCR reads into MiXCR, producing one record per CDR3 protein. The sample carries 700,000 to 800,000 distinct CDR3 sequences, roughly 18% recorded once. The sample consisted of PBMCs from blood, taken more than 4 days after vaccination. This chain joins TRBV6-1 and TRBJ2-2; the D is unclear. The sequence derives from a man aged 50-60 years who received an inactivated influenza vaccine. This CDR3 reads CASSEFFESATNTGELFF. The CDR3 DNA follows: TGTGCCAGCAGTGAATTCTTTGAGTCAGCTACAAACACCGGGGAGCTGTTTTTT.